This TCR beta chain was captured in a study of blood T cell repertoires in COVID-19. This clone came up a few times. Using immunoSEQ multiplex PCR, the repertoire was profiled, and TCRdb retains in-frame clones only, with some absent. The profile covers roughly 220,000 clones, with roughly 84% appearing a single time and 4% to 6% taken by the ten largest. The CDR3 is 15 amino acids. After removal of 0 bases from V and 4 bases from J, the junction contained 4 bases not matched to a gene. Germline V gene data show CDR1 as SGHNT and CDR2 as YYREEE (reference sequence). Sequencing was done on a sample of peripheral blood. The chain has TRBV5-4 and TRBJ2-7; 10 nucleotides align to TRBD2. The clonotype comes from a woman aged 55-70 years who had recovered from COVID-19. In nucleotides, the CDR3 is TGTGCCAGCAGCTTGGCCGAGCGGGGGGGGTACGAGCAGTACTTC. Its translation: CASSLAERGGYEQYF. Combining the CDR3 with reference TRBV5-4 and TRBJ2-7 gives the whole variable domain ETGVTQSPTHLIKTRGQQVTLRCSSQSGHNTVSWYQQALGQGPQFIFQYYREEENGRGNFPPRFSGLQFPNYSSELNVNALELDDSALYLCASSLAERGGYEQYFGPGTRLTVT.